These 6 T cell receptor beta chains were sequenced from one sample in a study of regulatory T cells in long-lasting Graves disease. Assembly of TCR beta libraries relied on iRepertoire HTBI primers together with Arm-PCR of CDR3 regions. TCRdb itself ran the multiplex PCR reads through MiXCR, one entry per CDR3 protein. Of roughly 560,000 distinct CDR3 sequences listed, more than 10% are singletons. Time point denoted: newly diagnosed GD, antithyroid drugs for less than 3 months. The TCR library was prepared using RNA isolated from PBMCs. These data are also associated with another study on T cells in Graves' hyperthyroidism and ophthalmopathy.

The sequenced sample was peripheral blood mononuclear cells (PBMCs), obtained at new diagnosis, from a patient treated with antithyroid drugs. These receptors were collected from a woman in her 30s with Graves disease.

This clonotype has more than one count but fewer than ten. This chain links TRBV7-9 with TRBJ1-2; TRBD1 is a possible D gene (6 bases). CDR3 size: 13 residues. V dropped 5 bases and J dropped 7 bases, with 14 bases sitting between them. Germline CDR1 reads SEHNR; CDR2 reads FQNEAQ (reference sequence). CDR3 sequence (DNA): TGTGCCAGCAGCCTACCCAAGACAGGTGGCTACACCTTC. Encoded protein: CASSLPKTGGYTF.

This clonotype was recorded at least ten times. The gene calls are TRBV2 and TRBJ1-4; 11 nucleotides align to TRBD1. J lost 8 bases, V lost 8 bases, and 7 bases had no gene match. CDR1 and CDR2 (germline): SNHLY, FYNNEI. The CDR3 runs 14 residues. The CDR3 here is CASSVDRGREKLFF. The CDR3 nucleotides read TGTGCCAGCTCAGTGGACAGGGGGCGAGAAAAACTGTTTTTT.

This clonotype was seen ten or more times. The chain couples TRBV30 to TRBJ1-5; D uncertain. Deletions cut 4 bases from V and 0 bases from J, with 7 bases between. The CDR3 spans 13 residues. In germline, CDR1 is GTSNPN, CDR2 SVGIG (reference sequence). The CDR3 DNA follows: TGTGCCTGGACGGGCGGTAGCAATCAGCCCCAGCATTTT. As protein: CAWTGGSNQPQHF.

As concerns this clonotype: With a much larger clone just one base away, this may be a read error. The V call is TRBV2, the J call TRBJ1-2; maybe TRBD1 (5 bases). Looked up from germline, CDR1 is SNHLY and CDR2 is FYNNEI. V dropped 6 bases and J dropped 8 bases, with 16 bases sitting between them. This CDR3 is built from 13 residues. CDR3 in amino acids: CASRQQDLLGYTF. Here the CDR3 DNA reads TGTGCCAGCAGACAACAGGATTTGCTAGGCTACACCTTC.

The sample holds many counts of this clonotype. The V gene is TRBV20-1, the J gene TRBJ2-7, with 11 bases aligning to TRBD2. CDR1 and CDR2 from the germline V gene are DFQATT and SNEGSKA (reference sequence). CDR3 length: 13 residues. V dropped 6 bases and J dropped 5; count of bases not matched to a gene: 6. The CDR3 nucleotides read TGCAGTGCCCTGACTAGCGGGACCCACGAGCAGTACTTC. Its translation: CSALTSGTHEQYF.

This clonotype was counted many times. The rearrangement joins TRBV20-1 to TRBJ2-1; 7 positions agree with TRBD2. Losses at the gene ends were 0 bases for V and 4 bases for J; bases not matched to a gene: 9. Looked up from germline, CDR1 is DFQATT and CDR2 is SNEGSKA (reference sequence). The CDR3 runs 16 residues. In nucleotides, the CDR3 is TGCAGTGCTAGAGATCGGCGTCTAGCGGTTTACAATGAGCAGTTCTTC. Protein: CSARDRRLAVYNEQFF.